One sample yielded the 5 T cell receptor beta chains listed below, sequenced in a study of CD8+ T cells in alopecia areata. The authors extracted RNA and reverse transcribed it into cDNA as the sequencing template. Profiling relied on immunoSEQ multiplex PCR, and the TCRdb table lists in-frame clones only, not all of them. Here the sample spans about 200,000 clones, roughly 57% being singletons. Sequenced material: CD4+ T cells sorted from blood, taken at week 0. The receptors here all came from a human donor with alopecia areata.

The chain links TRBV29-1 to TRBJ1-2, with TRBD1 as a possible D gene (6 bases). The CDR3 is 13 amino acids. V was clipped by 6 bases and J by 4 bases, with 15 bases between them. Germline V gives CDR1 SQVTM, CDR2 ANQGSEA. CDR3 region: CSVGITGRYGYTF. The CDR3 nucleotides read TGCAGCGTGGGAATAACAGGGCGCTATGGCTACACCTTC.

At least ten counts were recorded for this clone. The CDR3 reads CASSLMPSGPTDTQYF. The CDR3 DNA follows: TGTGCCAGCAGCTTGATGCCTAGCGGACCCACAGATACGCAGTATTTT. The chain couples TRBV5-6 to TRBJ2-3; TRBD2 matches at 7 bases. J was trimmed by 2 bases and V by 1 base; bases with no gene match: 7. This CDR3 spans 16 amino acids. Germline loops: CDR1 SGHDT, CDR2 YYEEEE.

The table lists this clone with a few counts. J is TRBJ2-7 and V is TRBV14, with D perhaps TRBD1 (5 bases). With 5 bases removed from V and 2 bases from J, the gap between germline ends came to 13 bases. The CDR3 sequence is 14 residues long. The V gene's germline CDR1 is SGHDN and CDR2 FVKESK. CDR3 bases: TGTGCCAGCAGCTCCCGACTGGGGCCCTACGAGCAGTACTTC. It is translated as CASSSRLGPYEQYF.

The chain is built from TRBV9 and TRBJ1-5, with a tentative D call TRBD1 (5 bases). Trimming cost V 0 bases and J 4 bases, with 11 bases left between them. The CDR3 totals 15 residues. Per germline, CDR1 SGDLS and CDR2 YYNGEE. CDR3: CASSVGFGGNQPQHF. The CDR3 nucleotides are TGTGCCAGCAGCGTAGGATTCGGGGGGAATCAGCCCCAGCATTTT.

This chain connects TRBV4-1 to TRBJ1-5, with 10 nucleotides matching TRBD1. CDR1 and CDR2 from the germline V gene are MGHRA and YSYEKL. The CDR3 runs to 15 residues. V shed 4 bases and J 6 bases; nucleotides not matched to a gene: 6. CDR3 in amino acids: CASSPVGTGVQPQHF. Written as DNA, the CDR3 is TGCGCCAGCAGCCCTGTGGGGACAGGGGTTCAGCCCCAGCATTTT.